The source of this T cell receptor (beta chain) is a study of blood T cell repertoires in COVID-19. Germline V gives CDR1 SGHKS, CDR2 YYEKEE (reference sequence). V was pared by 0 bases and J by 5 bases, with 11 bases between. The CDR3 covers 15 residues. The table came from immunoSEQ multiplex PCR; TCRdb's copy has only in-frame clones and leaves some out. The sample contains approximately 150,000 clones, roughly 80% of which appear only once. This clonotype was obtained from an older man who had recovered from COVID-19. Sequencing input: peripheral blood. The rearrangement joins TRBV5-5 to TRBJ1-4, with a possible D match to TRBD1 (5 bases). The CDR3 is CASSLAAGHNEKLFF. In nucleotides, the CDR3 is TGTGCCAGCAGCTTGGCCGCCGGACACAATGAAAAACTGTTTTTT.